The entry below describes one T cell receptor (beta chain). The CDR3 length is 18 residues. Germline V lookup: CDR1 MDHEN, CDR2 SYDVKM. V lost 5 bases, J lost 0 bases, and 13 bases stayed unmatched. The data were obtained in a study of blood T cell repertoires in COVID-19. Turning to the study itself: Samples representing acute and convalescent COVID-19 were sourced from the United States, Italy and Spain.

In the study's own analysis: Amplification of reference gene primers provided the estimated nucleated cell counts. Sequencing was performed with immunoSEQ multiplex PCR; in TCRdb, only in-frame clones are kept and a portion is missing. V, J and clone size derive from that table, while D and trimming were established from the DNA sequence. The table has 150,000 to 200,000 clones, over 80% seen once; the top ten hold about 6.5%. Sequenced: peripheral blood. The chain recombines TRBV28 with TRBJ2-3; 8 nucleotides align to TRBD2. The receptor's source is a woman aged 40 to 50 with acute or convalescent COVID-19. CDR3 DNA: TGTGCCAGCAGTCTCCAGCGGGGGCGACGAACTAGCACAGATACGCAGTATTTT. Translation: CASSLQRGRRTSTDTQYF.